This T cell receptor beta chain appears in the sequencing data of a study of metastatic and nonmetastatic thyroid tumors (dated by TCRdb to the early 2020s). Broadly, across the study: Repertoires from peripheral blood and from tumor or nodule tissue samples of malignant and benign thyroid patients were compared. What the authors observed across the whole study: In both blood and tumor samples, malignant tumors were reported to have significantly higher TCR beta diversity than benign nodules.

The library relied on PCR. The run used an Illumina HiSeq 4000. The TCR beta-chain CDR3 region of each patient was profiled by high-throughput sequencing. Processing in the source paper ran as follows. The researchers built a classifier to tell apart papillary thyroid cancer patients with distant metastasis, based on CDR3 differences among clinicopathological groups. The Shannon index was used to assess repertoire diversity, and the Morisita-Horn index was used to assess tumor-blood repertoire similarity. TCRdb ran its own pipeline on the public reads, namely fastp trimming at Q25 and MiXCR clone calling, and kept in-frame beta chains. The V and J calls and clone size come from TCRdb's table, not from the authors' own analysis. This sample lists roughly 13,000 clones; 25% were detected once. The ten most abundant clones make up approximately 10% of the sample. Before undergoing thyroid surgery, none of the patients had been given any kind of treatment. Using T-cell receptor beta sequencing, the researchers looked back retrospectively at clinical samples from patients, gathered between about 2011 and 2019.

This clone is deemed medium-sized (0.01 to 0.1%). The clone's antigen remains unknown. The sample holds no much larger clone one base away, and base qualities are not on file. Sequenced sample: tumor tissue. The origin of this receptor is a female donor with papillary thyroid cancer or a benign thyroid nodule (not recorded which). Some clones in this sample may be carry-over from other donors' samples.

Read as DNA, the sequence is TGTGCCAGCAATACCGGGGCCATTACCTACGAGCAGTACTTC. This gives the protein CASNTGAITYEQYF. The V and J segments used are TRBV6-1 and TRBJ2-7; the D segment may tentatively be TRBD1 or TRBD2, each giving 5 matched bases. The CDR3 covers 14 residues, taking in both the cysteine and the phenylalanine. Only CDR3 DNA remains: 42 bases, in frame from the first base. CDR1 and CDR2 (MNHNS, SASEGT) derive from the germline V gene. Trimming removed 7 bases from V and 2 bases from J, leaving 15 bases between the germline ends.